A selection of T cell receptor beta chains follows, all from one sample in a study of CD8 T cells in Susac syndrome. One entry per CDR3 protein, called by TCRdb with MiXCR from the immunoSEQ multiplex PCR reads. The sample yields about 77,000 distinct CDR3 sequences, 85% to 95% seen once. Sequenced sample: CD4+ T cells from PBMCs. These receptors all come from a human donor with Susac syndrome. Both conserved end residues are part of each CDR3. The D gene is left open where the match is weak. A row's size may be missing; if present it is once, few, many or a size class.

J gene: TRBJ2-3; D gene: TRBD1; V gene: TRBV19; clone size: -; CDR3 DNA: TGTGCCAGTATGGACCCCGGGACAGCTAGCACAGATACGCAGTATTTT; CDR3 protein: CASMDPGTASTDTQYF
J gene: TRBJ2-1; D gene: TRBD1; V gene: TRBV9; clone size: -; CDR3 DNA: TGTGCCAGCAGCGTCCGGCAGGGGGAATACAATGAGCAGTTCTTC; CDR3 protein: CASSVRQGEYNEQFF
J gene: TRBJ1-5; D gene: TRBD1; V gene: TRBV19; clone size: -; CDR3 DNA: TGTGCCAGTAACCACGCAATCCAGGGGGCGGATCAGCCCCAGCATTTT; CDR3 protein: CASNHAIQGADQPQHF
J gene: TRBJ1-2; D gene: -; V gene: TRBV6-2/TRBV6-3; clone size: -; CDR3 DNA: TGTGCCAGCAGGCCTGGACATCGCTATGGCTACACCTTC; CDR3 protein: CASRPGHRYGYTF
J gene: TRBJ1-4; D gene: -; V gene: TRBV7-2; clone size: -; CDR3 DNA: TGTGCCAGCAGCTTTGAGGGGGTACGAAGGGAAAAACTGTTTTTT; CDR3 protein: CASSFEGVRREKLFF
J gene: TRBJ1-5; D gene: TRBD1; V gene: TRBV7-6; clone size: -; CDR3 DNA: TGTGCCAGCAGCCCCGGGACAGGGGGGACTTACTACAATCAGCCCCAGCATTTT; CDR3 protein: CASSPGTGGTYYNQPQHF
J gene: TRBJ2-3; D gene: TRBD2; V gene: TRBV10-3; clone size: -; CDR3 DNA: TGTGCCATCAGGCCTGGGAGGGGAAGCACTGACGAAGATACGCAGTATTTT; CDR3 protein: CAIRPGRGSTDEDTQYF
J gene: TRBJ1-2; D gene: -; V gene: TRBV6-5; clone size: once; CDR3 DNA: TGTGCCAGCAGTTACAACAGGGTCGATGGCTACACCTTC; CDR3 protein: CASSYNRVDGYTF
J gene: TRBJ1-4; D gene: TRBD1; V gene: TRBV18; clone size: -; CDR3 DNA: TGTGCCAGCTCACCGTCGACAGGGCCTAATGAAAAACTGTTTTTT; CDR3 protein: CASSPSTGPNEKLFF
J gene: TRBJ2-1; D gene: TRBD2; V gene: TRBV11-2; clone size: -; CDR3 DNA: TGTGCCAGCAGCTTTTCTAGCGGGGTTTACAATGAGCAGTTCTTC; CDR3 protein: CASSFSSGVYNEQFF
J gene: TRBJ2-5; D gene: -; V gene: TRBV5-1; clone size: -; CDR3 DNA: TGCGCCAGCAGCCTCCCCCGGGGAGAAGGAGAGACCCAGTACTTC; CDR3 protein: CASSLPRGEGETQYF
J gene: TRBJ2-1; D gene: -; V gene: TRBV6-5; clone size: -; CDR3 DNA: TGTGCCAGCACCAGGGTAGCCGACAATGAGCAGTTCTTC; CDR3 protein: CASTRVADNEQFF
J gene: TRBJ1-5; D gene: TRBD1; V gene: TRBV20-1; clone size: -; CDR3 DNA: TGCAGTGCTAGCCTGGGACAGCCAGAGAAGCCCCAGCATTTT; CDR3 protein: CSASLGQPEKPQHF
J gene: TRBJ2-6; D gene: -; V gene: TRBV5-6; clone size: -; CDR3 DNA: TGTGCCAGCAGCCCCCAGGGCCGGAGGGCCAACGTCCTGACTTTC; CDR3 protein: CASSPQGRRANVLTF
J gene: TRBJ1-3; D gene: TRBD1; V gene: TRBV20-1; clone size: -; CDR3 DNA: TGCAGTGCTCGGGACAGACTCTCTGGAAACACCATATATTTT; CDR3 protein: CSARDRLSGNTIYF
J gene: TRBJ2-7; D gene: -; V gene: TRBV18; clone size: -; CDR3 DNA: TGTGCCAGCTCACCCGAGCCCCCAGCTATCAGGGGCGAGCAGTACTTC; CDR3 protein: CASSPEPPAIRGEQYF
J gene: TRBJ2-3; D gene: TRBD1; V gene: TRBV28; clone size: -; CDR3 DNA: TGTGCCAGCAGTCCCCGGGACAGGAGCACAGATACGCAGTATTTT; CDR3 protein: CASSPRDRSTDTQYF
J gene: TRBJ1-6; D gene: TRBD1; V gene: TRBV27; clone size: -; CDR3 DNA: TGTGCCAGCAGACTTTCAAGACAGGGTAATTCACCCCTCCACTTT; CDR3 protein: CASRLSRQGNSPLHF
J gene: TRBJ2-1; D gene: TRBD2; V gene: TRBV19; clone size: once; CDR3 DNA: TGTGCCAGTAGTATCGGGGGGACCCCAAACAATGAGCAGTTCTTC; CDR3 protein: CASSIGGTPNNEQFF
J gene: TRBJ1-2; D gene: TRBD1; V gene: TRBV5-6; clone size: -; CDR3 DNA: TGTGCCAGCAGCCGGCGGACAGGGTTTGGGGGCTACACCTTC; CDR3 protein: CASSRRTGFGGYTF
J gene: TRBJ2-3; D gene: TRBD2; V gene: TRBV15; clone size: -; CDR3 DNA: TGTGCCACCAGCTTAGCGGGGGGCACAGATACGCAGTATTTT; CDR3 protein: CATSLAGGTDTQYF
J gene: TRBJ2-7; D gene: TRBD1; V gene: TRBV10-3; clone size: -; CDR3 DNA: TGTGCCATCAGTGGCCCCTCGGGGACAGGGTCGGTCGAGCAGTACTTC; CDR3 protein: CAISGPSGTGSVEQYF
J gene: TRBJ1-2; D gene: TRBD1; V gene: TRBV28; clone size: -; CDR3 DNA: TGTGCCAGCAGTTTGGGCAGGGGGAGAGGCTACACCTTC; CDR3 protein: CASSLGRGRGYTF
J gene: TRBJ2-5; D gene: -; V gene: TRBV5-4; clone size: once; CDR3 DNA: TGTGCCAGCAGCCAACGGGGTTCTGGTGAGACCCAGTACTTC; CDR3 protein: CASSQRGSGETQYF
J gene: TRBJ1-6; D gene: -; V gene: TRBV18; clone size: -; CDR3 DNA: TGTGCCAGCTCACCACCGCCCGATTCACCCCTCCACTTT; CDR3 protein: CASSPPPDSPLHF
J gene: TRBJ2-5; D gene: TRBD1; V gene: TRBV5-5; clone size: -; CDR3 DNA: TGTGCCAGCAGGGCAACCGGGACAGTAAACCAAGAGACCCAGTACTTC; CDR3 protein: CASRATGTVNQETQYF
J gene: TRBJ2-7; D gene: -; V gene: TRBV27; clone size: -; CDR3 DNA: TGTGCCAGCAGTTTCAACTCCGGTTACGAGCAGTACTTC; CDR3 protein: CASSFNSGYEQYF
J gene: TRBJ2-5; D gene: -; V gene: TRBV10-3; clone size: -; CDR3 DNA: TGTGCCATCAGTTCGACAGGACTAGAGACCCAGTACTTC; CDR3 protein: CAISSTGLETQYF
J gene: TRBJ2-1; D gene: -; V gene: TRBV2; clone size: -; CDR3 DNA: TGTGCCAGCGGGGGGCTAGCGGCTAGCTCCTACAATGAGCAGTTCTTC; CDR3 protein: CASGGLAASSYNEQFF
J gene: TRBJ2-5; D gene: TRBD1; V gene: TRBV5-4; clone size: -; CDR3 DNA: TGTGCCAGCAGCCTCAGACAGGGGGCCAATCTTTGGGAGACCCAGTACTTC; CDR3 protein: CASSLRQGANLWETQYF
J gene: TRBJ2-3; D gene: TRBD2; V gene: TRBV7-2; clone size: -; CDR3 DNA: TGTGCCAGCAGCTTCATTCCGGGACTAGCGGGAGGCAGCACAGATACGCAGTATTTT; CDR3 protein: CASSFIPGLAGGSTDTQYF
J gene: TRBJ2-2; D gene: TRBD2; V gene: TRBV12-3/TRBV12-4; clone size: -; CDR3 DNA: TGTGCCAGCAGTTATCCTACGGGAGGGCTTTTAACCGGGGAGCTGTTTTTT; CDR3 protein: CASSYPTGGLLTGELFF
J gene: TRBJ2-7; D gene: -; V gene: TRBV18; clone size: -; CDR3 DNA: TGTGCCAGCTCACCATCCGGAGGGACGGGCGAGCAGTACTTC; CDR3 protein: CASSPSGGTGEQYF
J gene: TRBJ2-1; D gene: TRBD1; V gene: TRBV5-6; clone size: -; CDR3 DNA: TGTGCCAGCAGCTCGGGACAGCTCCTGTACAATGAGCAGTTCTTC; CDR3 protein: CASSSGQLLYNEQFF
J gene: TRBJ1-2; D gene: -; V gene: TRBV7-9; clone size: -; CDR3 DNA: TGTGCCAGCAGCTTAGTAGGTGACCGATACACCTTC; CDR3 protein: CASSLVGDRYTF